One sample yielded the 18 T cell receptor beta chains listed below, sequenced in a study of T cells in Graves' hyperthyroidism and ophthalmopathy. Amplified TCR beta CDR3 regions derived from RNA transcripts. TCR CDR3 regions were first amplified by RT-PCR with HTBI primers. TCRdb reanalysed the multiplex PCR reads using MiXCR and keeps one entry per CDR3 protein. Among 130,000 to 150,000 distinct CDR3 sequences listed, approximately 24% were seen once. Sequencing was done on a sample of blood. The receptors derive from a woman aged 45-60 years with Graves' hyperthyroidism that later progressed to Graves' ophthalmopathy.

Many counts were recorded for this clonotype. The chain is built from TRBV28 and TRBJ2-1; the match to TRBD2 covers 12 bases. Germline CDR1 and CDR2: MDHEN and SYDVKM. V lost 8 bases and J lost 5; bases outside the gene matches: 4. There are 14 residues in the CDR3. This chain's CDR3 is CASETSGRNNEQFF. In nucleotides, the CDR3 is TGTGCCAGCGAGACTAGCGGGAGAAACAATGAGCAGTTCTTC.

This clonotype occurred many times. The chain is built from TRBV9 and TRBJ1-2; 7 positions agree with TRBD1. J gave up 3 bases and V 4 bases, and 15 bases lay outside the gene matches. Germline V gene data show CDR1 as SGDLS and CDR2 as YYNGEE. This CDR3 is 17 amino acids long. As DNA, the CDR3 is TGTGCCAGCAGCTCTCATTACCCGGGACAGTCGGACTATGGCTACACCTTC. This codes for CASSSHYPGQSDYGYTF.

This clonotype was observed at least ten times. This rearrangement joins TRBV12-3 or TRBV12-4 to TRBJ1-1; D might be TRBD1 (5 bases). The CDR3 has 15 residues. Trimming left V 5 bases short and J 0 bases short, with 13 bases between. The CDR3 DNA follows: TGTGCCAGCAGTCCAACGAGGGGTTTGAACACTGAAGCTTTCTTT. Translation: CASSPTRGLNTEAFF.

This clonotype was counted many times. The J gene is TRBJ2-1, the V gene TRBV20-1, with D tentatively TRBD1 (6 bases). With 6 bases removed from V and 8 bases from J, the gap between germline ends came to 17 bases. The CDR3 covers 13 residues. The V gene's germline CDR1 is DFQATT and CDR2 SNEGSKA (reference sequence). The CDR3 DNA sequence: TGCAGTGCCCCCAACCCAAGGGGGTATGAGCAGTTCTTC. Its protein product is CSAPNPRGYEQFF.

This clonotype came up a few times. The chain combines TRBV5-4 with TRBJ2-3, with D perhaps matching TRBD2 (5 bases). The CDR3 loop spans 14 amino acids. Germline-derived CDR1 and CDR2 are SGHNT and YYREEE (reference sequence). V was pared by 3 bases and J by 2 bases, with 10 bases between. The DNA of the CDR3 is TGTGCCAGCAGCTCTAGCAGATTCACAGATACGCAGTATTTT. Translated: CASSSSRFTDTQYF.

This clonotype was counted many times. The chain is built from TRBV7-2 and TRBJ2-1, with 14 bases that match TRBD2. V shed 2 bases, J shed 11 bases, and the junction held 5 bases outside the gene matches. The CDR3 spans 15 residues. Per germline, CDR1 SGHTA and CDR2 FQGNSA. DNA of the CDR3: TGTGCCAGCAGCTTAAGGGGGACTAGCGGGAGCCAGCAGTTCTTC. Protein sequence: CASSLRGTSGSQQFF.

This clonotype has at least ten counts. This chain joins TRBV11-2 and TRBJ2-1, with TRBD2 matching 8 bases. CDR1 is SGHAT and CDR2 is FQNNGV in the germline V gene. V lost 8 bases, J lost 7 bases, and 13 bases stayed unmatched. The CDR3 spans 15 residues. The CDR3 DNA follows: TGTGCCAGCGAACCGGGGACTAGAAATGCGAATGAGCAGTTCTTC. Encoded protein: CASEPGTRNANEQFF. The full variable domain, rest sourced from reference TRBV11-2 and TRBJ2-1, is EAGVAQSPRYKIIEKRQSVAFWCNPISGHATLYWYQQILGQGPKLLIQFQNNGVVDDSQLPKDRFSAERLKGVDSTLKIQPAKLEDSAVYLCASEPGTRNANEQFFGPGTRLTVL.

This clonotype was counted ten times or more. The V gene is TRBV7-9, the J gene TRBJ2-1; D gene uncertain. CDR3 size: 12 residues. Germline CDR1 is SEHNR and CDR2 is FQNEAQ (reference sequence). Trimming cost V 6 bases and J 1 base, with 4 bases left between them. CDR3 nucleotides: TGTGCCAGCAGACAATCCTACAATGAGCAGTTCTTC. It yields the protein CASRQSYNEQFF.

This clonotype was counted between two and nine times. This chain uses TRBV6-1 with TRBJ1-5, with 7 bases lining up with TRBD1. The germline V gene has CDR1 MNHNS and CDR2 SASEGT. V shed 10 bases, J shed 2 bases, and the junction held 8 bases outside the gene matches. This CDR3 has 14 residues. CDR3 nucleotide sequence: TGTGCCACCACCACAGGGGACGGCAATCAGCCCCAGCATTTT. This sequence encodes CATTTGDGNQPQHF.

The V call is TRBV7-3, the J call TRBJ2-2, with 8 bases lining up with TRBD2. V shed 2 bases and J 6 bases; nucleotides not matched to a gene: 17. From germline, CDR1 is SGHTA and CDR2 FQGTGA. The CDR3 is 19 residues long. The CDR3 region is CASSLYGTRKTQQAGELFF. The CDR3 DNA sequence: TGTGCCAGCAGCTTATATGGGACTAGGAAAACCCAACAGGCCGGGGAGCTGTTTTTT.

The chain uses TRBV3-1 and TRBJ2-1; TRBD2 matches at 8 bases. This CDR3 is 17 amino acids long. With 2 bases clipped from V and 0 bases from J, the junction kept 6 bases outside the gene matches. Germline V gene data show CDR1 as LGHDT and CDR2 as YNNKEL (reference sequence). CDR3 nucleotides: TGTGCCAGCAGCCAAATCCTAGCGGGTATCTCCTACAATGAGCAGTTCTTC. Protein product: CASSQILAGISYNEQFF.

V usage is TRBV28 and J usage is TRBJ2-1; possible D gene TRBD1, 10 bases. Germline V CDR1 and CDR2: MDHEN, SYDVKM. Trimming removed 6 bases at V and 9 bases at J, with 36 bases between. The CDR3 has 20 amino acids. The CDR3 is CASSSPRQGAGGEYKPEQFF. CDR3 in DNA: TGTGCCAGCAGCTCCCCTCGACAGGGGGCGGGAGGGGAGTACAAGCCTGAGCAGTTCTTC.

This clonotype was observed at least ten times. The rearrangement links TRBV29-1 to TRBJ2-1; D uncertain. From germline, CDR1 is SQVTM and CDR2 ANQGSEA. The CDR3 contains 13 residues. V was clipped by 2 bases and J by 6 bases, with 11 bases between them. CDR3 sequence (DNA): TGCAGCGTTGAACTCGCAGGACCCAATGAGCAGTTCTTC. Its protein is CSVELAGPNEQFF.

This clonotype has at least ten counts. The rearrangement joins TRBV5-1 to TRBJ2-6; perhaps TRBD2 as D (6 bases). This CDR3 is built from 16 residues. The V gene's germline CDR1 is SGHRS and CDR2 YFSETQ. Trimming took 0 bases from V and 0 from J, leaving 7 bases between them. CDR3 sequence: CASSLGGTSGANVLTF. The CDR3 DNA reads as TGCGCCAGCAGCTTGGGCGGGACCTCTGGGGCCAACGTCCTGACTTTC.

This clonotype has ten or more counts. V gene TRBV12-5 combines with J gene TRBJ2-3; D not certain. Trimming took off 1 base at V and 4 bases at J, with 12 bases between the two ends. The CDR3 has 15 residues. CDR1 LGHNT and CDR2 FRNRAP come from the germline V gene. CDR3 amino acids: CASGLGTTSPDTQYF. Written as DNA, the CDR3 is TGTGCTAGTGGTTTGGGGACCACCTCGCCAGATACGCAGTATTTT.

This clonotype has at least ten counts. The rearrangement joins TRBV27 to TRBJ2-1, with 7 bases fitting TRBD2. The germline gives CDR1 MNHEY, CDR2 SMNVEV (reference sequence). This CDR3 is built from 16 residues. Trimming took 8 bases from V and 7 from J; bases not matched to a gene: 17. CDR3 DNA: TGTGCCAGCTCCACCCGGTTGAGGCGGGAGTTGAATGAGCAGTTCTTC. It translates to CASSTRLRRELNEQFF.

This clonotype has ten or more counts. The chain uses TRBV27 and TRBJ2-1, with D possibly being TRBD2 (6 bases). CDR3 size: 13 residues. Germline lookup yields CDR1 MNHEY and CDR2 SMNVEV (reference sequence). Trimming pared 6 bases from V and 9 bases from J, leaving 15 bases between. CDR3 sequence (DNA): TGTGCCAGCAGATCTAGCGAGCAAGCTGAGCAGTTCTTC. This gives the protein CASRSSEQAEQFF.

This clonotype occurred many times. The chain has TRBV5-1 and TRBJ2-2; 9 nucleotides agree with TRBD1. Losses at the gene ends were 4 bases for V and 5 bases for J; bases not matched to a gene: 9. The CDR3 is made up of 16 amino acids. Germline V lookup: CDR1 SGHRS, CDR2 YFSETQ. The chain's CDR3 is CASSLSGTGRTGELFF. The CDR3 DNA is TGCGCCAGCAGCCTTTCCGGGACAGGGAGAACCGGGGAGCTGTTTTTT.